This T cell receptor beta chain appears in the sequencing data of a study of vaccination and CD4 T cells after COVID-19. Study context: Overlapping spike peptides of SARS-CoV-2, HCoV-NL63, HCoV-OC43 and HCoV-229E were used, and cells were stimulated with them.

An Oncomine TCR Beta short-read assay was used to sequence the DNA from cultured CD4+ T cells. TCRdb passed the PCR reads through MiXCR, listing each CDR3 protein once. The data contain around 9,000 distinct CDR3 sequences, less than 40% of them seen just once; the ten biggest clones take up around 29%. Specified treatment: approximately nine-day PBMC culture with coronavirus spike peptide pools or control peptides (ViraFEST assay). Collection of the unexposed donor's CD4+ T cells took place before the COVID-19 pandemic (2011-2018). This CDR3 is built from 12 residues. Germline V lookup: CDR1 DFQATT, CDR2 SNEGSKA (reference sequence). The V end lost 6 bases, the J end lost 0 bases, and 8 bases lay between the germline ends. Note on this clonotype: The antigen is undetermined.

Sequencing was done on a sample of CD4+ T cells from blood, cultured in vitro. The V gene is TRBV20-1, the J gene TRBJ2-5; unclear D gene. This clonotype was sampled from a human donor in good health. CDR3 DNA: TGCAGTGCCGATTACTACCAAGAGACCCAGTACTTC. Translating gives CSADYYQETQYF.